These 29 T cell receptor beta chains were all obtained from the same sample, sequenced in a study of identical twins. Each CDR3 protein is one row after TCRdb ran MiXCR on the 5' RACE reads. The sample holds 450,000 or so distinct CDR3 sequences, more than 20% seen once. This sample also belongs to another study, concerning T cells expressing NK-cell markers.

The source material was CD4+ T cells sorted from blood. Every receptor here comes from a woman aged 18-29 years in good health.

The gene calls are TRBV19 and TRBJ1-5; D not resolved. CDR3 length equals 13 residues. Trimming stripped 0 bases from V and 4 bases from J, with 4 bases between. The germline V gene encodes CDR1 LNHDA and CDR2 SQIVND (reference sequence). The CDR3 loop is CASSIDPNQPQHF. Written as DNA, the CDR3 is TGTGCCAGTAGTATAGACCCGAATCAGCCCCAGCATTTT.

V usage is TRBV2 and J usage is TRBJ1-5; D ambiguous. The CDR3 sequence is 13 residues long. Looked up from germline, CDR1 is SNHLY and CDR2 is FYNNEI. V dropped 4 bases and J dropped 2 bases, with 6 bases sitting between them. The DNA of the CDR3 is TGTGCCAGCAGTGGGGAAGGCAATCAGCCCCAGCATTTT. Translating it yields CASSGEGNQPQHF.

In its sample, this clonotype was seen many times. The genes are TRBV3-1 and TRBJ2-1; 10 positions match TRBD2. V gave up 1 base and J gave up 6 bases; unmatched junction bases: 6. There are 16 residues in the CDR3. Germline V gene data show CDR1 as LGHDT and CDR2 as YNNKEL (reference sequence). The CDR3 protein is CASSQAKRGGINEQFF. For the CDR3, the DNA is TGTGCCAGCAGCCAAGCCAAGCGGGGGGGTATCAATGAGCAGTTCTTC.

This clonotype has a handful of counts. The CDR3 reads CASSGPFWGYEQYF. In nucleotides, the CDR3 is TGTGCCAGCAGCGGACCCTTTTGGGGCTACGAGCAGTACTTC. The J gene is TRBJ2-7, the V gene TRBV11-2; D is uncertain. Trimming took 5 bases from V and 3 from J, leaving 14 bases between them. CDR3 length equals 14 residues. Germline V gives CDR1 SGHAT, CDR2 FQNNGV. Variable domain in full (rest from reference TRBV11-2 and TRBJ2-7): EAGVAQSPRYKIIEKRQSVAFWCNPISGHATLYWYQQILGQGPKLLIQFQNNGVVDDSQLPKDRFSAERLKGVDSTLKIQPAKLEDSAVYLCASSGPFWGYEQYFGPGTRLTVT.

This clonotype was counted many times. The chain couples TRBV27 to TRBJ2-1; D unclear. The CDR3 runs to 14 residues. The V and J ends lost 3 bases and 3 bases respectively, with 9 bases between them. CDR1 is MNHEY and CDR2 is SMNVEV in the germline V gene (reference sequence). As DNA, the CDR3 is TGTGCCAGCAGTTTCCGGGCCAACTACAATGAGCAGTTCTTC. As protein: CASSFRANYNEQFF.

The J gene is TRBJ2-1, the V gene TRBV7-2; D ambiguous. Trimming took 8 bases from V and 7 from J, leaving 15 bases between them. Per germline, CDR1 SGHTA and CDR2 FQGNSA. This CDR3 region has 13 residues. The CDR3 nucleotides are TGTGCCAGCGCCCCCCGATTGGGGAATGAGCAGTTCTTC. Protein: CASAPRLGNEQFF.

This clonotype was seen a handful of times. The J gene is TRBJ2-3, the V gene TRBV5-1, with TRBD2 matching 14 bases. The CDR3 has 18 residues. V gave up 6 bases and J gave up 5 bases; unmatched junction bases: 14. From germline, CDR1 is SGHRS and CDR2 YFSETQ. CDR3 sequence (DNA): TGCGCCAGCATTGCCGGGACTAGCGGGAGAGAGGGGGGAGATACGCAGTATTTT. Translation: CASIAGTSGREGGDTQYF.

Ten or more counts support this clonotype. The chain joins TRBV20-1 to TRBJ2-1; the D is unclear. The CDR3 contains 14 residues. V was trimmed by 3 bases and J by 0 bases, leaving 9 bases between them. Germline CDR1 reads DFQATT; CDR2 reads SNEGSKA (reference sequence). The CDR3 DNA follows: TGCAGTGCTAGGTGGACGAGCTCCTACAATGAGCAGTTCTTC. Protein product: CSARWTSSYNEQFF.

This rearrangement joins TRBV7-3 to TRBJ2-1; TRBD1 might be the D (5 bases). Trimming removed 5 bases from V and 7 bases from J, with 18 bases in between. This CDR3 has 15 amino acids. The germline CDR1 and CDR2 sequences are SGHTA and FQGTGA. This CDR3 is CASSAARGRVNEQFF. The CDR3 nucleotides read TGTGCCAGCAGCGCCGCTAGGGGAAGAGTTAATGAGCAGTTCTTC.

This clonotype came up many times. This chain joins TRBV6-1 and TRBJ2-7, with 9 bases matching TRBD2. J was trimmed by 1 base and V by 6 bases; bases with no gene match: 13. From germline, CDR1 is MNHNS and CDR2 SASEGT. The length of the CDR3 is 17 residues. The DNA for the CDR3 is TGTGCCAGCAGCGCCCTTCAAGGACTAGCGAGGTCCTACGAGCAGTACTTC. This codes for CASSALQGLARSYEQYF.

The chain is built from TRBV20-1 and TRBJ2-2; 8 nucleotides align to TRBD2. CDR1 DFQATT and CDR2 SNEGSKA come from the germline V gene (reference sequence). The CDR3 covers 14 residues. J was trimmed by 1 base and V by 3 bases; bases with no gene match: 1. CDR3 DNA: TGCAGTGCTAGTCTAGCGGGGAACACCGGGGAGCTGTTTTTT. Translation: CSASLAGNTGELFF.

This clonotype was seen only a few times. This chain connects TRBV5-7 to TRBJ2-1; TRBD2 matches 7 bases. TRBV5-7 belongs to the ORF category, with a function that is uncertain. V shed 4 bases, J shed 9 bases, and the junction held 16 bases outside the gene matches. The CDR3 contains 16 residues. The CDR3 here is CASSPLRGGETGEQFF. The CDR3 DNA sequence: TGTGCCAGCAGCCCCCTGCGCGGGGGAGAAACCGGTGAGCAGTTCTTC.

The chain couples TRBV7-9 to TRBJ1-2; 8 bases align to TRBD1. The J segment lost 0 bases and the V segment lost 5 bases, leaving 5 bases of the junction unmatched. This CDR3 region has 15 residues. CDR1 and CDR2 (germline): SEHNR, FQNEAQ (reference sequence). CDR3 sequence: CASSVQGASNYGYTF. Written as DNA, the CDR3 is TGTGCCAGCAGCGTCCAGGGGGCTTCTAACTATGGCTACACCTTC.

CDR3 in amino acids: CSVATGVSGELFF. The CDR3 DNA reads TGCAGTGTAGCGACAGGGGTATCCGGGGAGCTGTTTTTT. The chain has TRBV20-1 and TRBJ2-2; 8 bases are a match to TRBD1. From germline, CDR1 is DFQATT and CDR2 SNEGSKA (reference sequence). Trimming took 7 bases from V and 6 from J; bases not matched to a gene: 7. This CDR3 region has 13 residues.

This chain joins TRBV2 and TRBJ2-2; possible D gene TRBD1, 5 bases. Germline V gene lookup returns CDR1 SNHLY and CDR2 FYNNEI. V shed 3 bases and J shed 5 bases, with 13 bases lying between them. CDR3 size: 15 residues. CDR3 protein: CASSERQGYTGELFF. CDR3 in DNA: TGTGCCAGCAGTGAGCGGCAGGGTTATACCGGGGAGCTGTTTTTT.

This chain connects TRBV4-1 to TRBJ2-7; tentatively, D is TRBD2 (5 bases). This CDR3 comprises 14 residues. V lost 8 bases and J lost 2, with 16 bases in between. Germline V lookup: CDR1 MGHRA, CDR2 YSYEKL. The CDR3 DNA reads as TGCGCCAGCTCTAGCAGGCAGGTTCCCTACGAGCAGTACTTC. Protein sequence: CASSSRQVPYEQYF.

The V gene is TRBV4-1, the J gene TRBJ2-4; D gene ambiguous. The CDR3 totals 14 residues. Germline V gives CDR1 MGHRA, CDR2 YSYEKL. V was pared by 1 base and J by 7 bases, with 11 bases between. CDR3 protein: CASSQVALTNIQYF. The DNA of the CDR3 is TGCGCCAGCAGCCAAGTAGCACTGACCAACATTCAGTACTTC.

This clonotype was seen more than once but under ten times. The chain links TRBV5-1 to TRBJ1-2; no clear D. V lost 0 bases, J lost 8 bases, and 20 bases lay in between. The CDR3 spans 16 residues. Germline V gene data show CDR1 as SGHRS and CDR2 as YFSETQ. The DNA for the CDR3 is TGCGCCAGCAGCTTGGAGAGGACGGAAGGATATGGAGGCTACACCTTC. Translation: CASSLERTEGYGGYTF.

This clonotype was counted between two and nine times. The chain employs TRBV20-1 and TRBJ2-1; 12 bases are a match to TRBD2. V gave up 6 bases and J gave up 6 bases; unmatched junction bases: 6. The CDR3 totals 14 residues. Germline V gene sequence: CDR1 DFQATT, CDR2 SNEGSKA (reference sequence). In nucleotides, the CDR3 is TGCAGTGCCCCCCCTAGCGGGAGGGCCAATGAGCAGTTCTTC. This codes for CSAPPSGRANEQFF.

CDR3 nucleotide sequence: TGTGCCAGCAGCCCGACCAGGGGCTACAATGAGCAGTTCTTC. It encodes CASSPTRGYNEQFF. This sequence joins TRBV7-2 and TRBJ2-1; weak D call: TRBD1 (6 bases). Germline values: CDR1 SGHTA, CDR2 FQGNSA. V was clipped by 5 bases and J by 3 bases, with 11 bases between them. This CDR3 has 14 residues.

This chain connects TRBV7-2 to TRBJ2-2; D could derive from TRBD1 or TRBD2 (5 bases each). CDR1 is SGHTA, CDR2 FQGNSA, per germline. V lost 1 base to trimming and J lost 6 bases, with 9 bases between them. This CDR3 contains 14 residues. CDR3 amino acids: CASSLGGSAGELFF. CDR3 nucleotide sequence: TGTGCCAGCAGCTTAGGGGGGTCGGCCGGGGAGCTGTTTTTT.

The V and J genes are TRBV9 and TRBJ2-7; D is unresolved. Germline CDR1 SGDLS, CDR2 YYNGEE. The ends were cut back, 2 bases at V and 4 bases at J, with 16 bases in the middle. The CDR3 sequence is 15 residues long. The CDR3 DNA follows: TGTGCCAGCAGCGTTCCGTCAGTGGGGTCGTACGAGCAGTACTTC. Its translation is CASSVPSVGSYEQYF.

A few counts support this clonotype. The chain has TRBV7-2 and TRBJ2-5; the match to TRBD2 covers 12 bases. The CDR3 runs 17 residues. Germline V gene lookup returns CDR1 SGHTA and CDR2 FQGNSA. V was pared by 1 base and J by 4 bases, with 7 bases of the junction left unmatched. The CDR3 region is CASSLGLAGGRGETQYF. CDR3 sequence (DNA): TGTGCCAGCAGCTTAGGGCTAGCGGGAGGGCGGGGAGAGACCCAGTACTTC.

This clonotype has just a few counts. This chain's CDR3 is CASSLGGTGLQETQYF. The CDR3 coding sequence is TGTGCCAGCAGCCTGGGGGGGACCGGACTCCAAGAGACCCAGTACTTC. V gene TRBV6-2 or TRBV6-3 combines with J gene TRBJ2-5; 7 bases match TRBD2. CDR1 and CDR2 (germline): MNHEY, SVGEGT. V was pared by 6 bases and J by 1 base, with 11 bases of the junction left unmatched. The CDR3 runs to 16 residues.

This clonotype showed up just a few times. The J gene is TRBJ2-7, the V gene TRBV6-5, with D unclear. Trimming cost V 4 bases and J 6 bases, with 7 bases left between them. CDR1 is MNHEY, CDR2 SVGAGI, per germline. CDR3 length equals 11 residues. The CDR3 spells CASSFGFEQYF. The CDR3 DNA sequence: TGTGCCAGCAGTTTCGGGTTCGAGCAGTACTTC.

This clonotype was seen only a few times. This chain connects TRBV6-1 to TRBJ2-1, with TRBD1 matching 7 bases. V shed 6 bases and J 7 bases; nucleotides not matched to a gene: 15. Germline V gene data show CDR1 as MNHNS and CDR2 as SASEGT. The CDR3 is 16 amino acids. The CDR3 loop reads CASRKPSTGWGNEQFF. Here the CDR3 DNA reads TGTGCCAGCAGAAAGCCCTCGACAGGGTGGGGGAATGAGCAGTTCTTC.

The rearrangement links TRBV3-1 to TRBJ1-5; D gene ambiguous. This CDR3 contains 17 residues. Trimming removed 10 bases from V and 1 base from J, with 23 bases in between. Germline-derived CDR1 and CDR2 are LGHDT and YNNKEL (reference sequence). Here the CDR3 reads CAKSRTLGSGSNQPQHF. The CDR3 DNA reads as TGTGCCAAGAGCCGGACGCTGGGAAGTGGAAGCAATCAGCCCCAGCATTTT.

There are a few counts of this clonotype. The CDR3 DNA reads as TGCAGTGCTAGAGACCCAGGGGCGAACACTGAAGCTTTCTTT. Its translation: CSARDPGANTEAFF. The rearrangement joins TRBV20-1 to TRBJ1-1; D is perhaps TRBD1 (6 bases). Germline CDR1 and CDR2: DFQATT and SNEGSKA (reference sequence). The CDR3 sequence is 14 residues long. Trimming shortened V by 0 bases and J by 1 base, and 9 bases separated the two germline ends.

This clonotype was detected only a few times. The genes are TRBV6-5 and TRBJ2-1; D is uncertain. The germline V and J ends were trimmed by 0 bases and 10 bases, with 10 bases remaining between them. The CDR3 has 13 amino acids. From germline, CDR1 is MNHEY and CDR2 SVGAGI. Written as DNA, the CDR3 is TGTGCCAGCAGTTACTCCCTTAACAGCGAGCAGTTCTTC. Its translation is CASSYSLNSEQFF.